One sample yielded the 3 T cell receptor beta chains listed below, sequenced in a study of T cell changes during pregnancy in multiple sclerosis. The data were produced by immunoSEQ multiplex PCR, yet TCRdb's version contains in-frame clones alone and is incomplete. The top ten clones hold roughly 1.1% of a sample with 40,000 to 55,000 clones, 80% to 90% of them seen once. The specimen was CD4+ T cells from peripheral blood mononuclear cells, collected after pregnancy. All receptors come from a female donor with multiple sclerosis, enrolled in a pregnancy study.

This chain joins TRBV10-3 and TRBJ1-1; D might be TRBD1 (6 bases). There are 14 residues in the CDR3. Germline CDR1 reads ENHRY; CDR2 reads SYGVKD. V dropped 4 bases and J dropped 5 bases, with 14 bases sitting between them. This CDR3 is CAISGSTGYTEAFF. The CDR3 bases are TGTGCCATCAGTGGGTCGACAGGCTATACTGAAGCTTTCTTT.

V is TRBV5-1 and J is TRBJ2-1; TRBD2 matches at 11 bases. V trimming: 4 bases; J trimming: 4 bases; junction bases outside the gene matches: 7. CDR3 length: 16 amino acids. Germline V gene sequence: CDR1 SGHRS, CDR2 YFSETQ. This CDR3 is CASSTGTSGAYNEQFF. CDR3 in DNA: TGCGCCAGCAGCACCGGGACTAGCGGAGCGTACAATGAGCAGTTCTTC.

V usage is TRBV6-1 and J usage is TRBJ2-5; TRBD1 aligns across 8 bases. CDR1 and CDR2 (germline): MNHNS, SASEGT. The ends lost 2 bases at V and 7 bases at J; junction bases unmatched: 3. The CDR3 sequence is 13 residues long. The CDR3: CASSEQGAGTQYF. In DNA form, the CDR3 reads TGTGCCAGCAGTGAACAGGGGGCAGGGACCCAGTACTTC.